The clone carrying this TCR beta chain appeared a single time. Then a second PCR, running roughly 7 to 11 cycles, was carried out with a sample-barcoded 5' primer and a J-beta primer mix. Researchers report that a template-switch adaptor with 12 random nucleotides tagged each cDNA molecule. Each of the samples gave a minimum of 2.5 million paired-end reads that contained CDR3. A single record per CDR3 protein comes from TCRdb applying MiXCR to the 5' RACE reads. The table lists hundreds of thousands of distinct CDR3 sequences, approximately 49% of them singletons. The length of the CDR3 is 15 residues. CDR1 and CDR2 (germline): LGHNA, YSLEER. V trimming: 5 bases; J trimming: 7 bases; junction bases outside the gene matches: 12. Each donor was a healthy Caucasian individual from Russia, aged roughly 6 to 90. The data were obtained in a study of blood T cells in healthy people across ages.

The chain links TRBV4-3 to TRBJ1-2; 8 bases line up with TRBD1. This receptor was taken from a woman aged 55-69 years in good health. Material: blood. The DNA for the CDR3 is TGCGCCAGCAGCTGGGGACAGGCGGCTTTTGGTGGCTACACCTTC. Translation: CASSWGQAAFGGYTF.